These 20 T cell receptor beta chains originate from one sample sequenced in a study of shared clonotypes between healthy human individuals. Some clones are missing from TCRdb's copy, which holds only in-frame ones; the method was immunoSEQ multiplex PCR. The sample holds some 1.4 million clones, around 95% seen once. Sample: naive CD4+ T cells sorted from blood. Subset defined: CD45RA+ positively selected. These receptors were obtained from a man younger than 40 in good health.

The chain uses TRBV7-2 and TRBJ2-7, with D tentatively TRBD1 (6 bases). Trimming pared 3 bases from V and 7 bases from J, leaving 10 bases between. The CDR3 is 12 amino acids. Germline lookup yields CDR1 SGHTA and CDR2 FQGNSA. Here the CDR3 DNA reads TGTGCCAGCAGCTTCGATCAGGGGGAGCAGTACTTC. This sequence encodes CASSFDQGEQYF.

This sequence joins TRBV5-4 and TRBJ2-5, with no clear D. The CDR3 sequence is 15 residues long. V was trimmed by 2 bases and J by 2 bases, leaving 13 bases between them. CDR1 and CDR2 from the germline V gene are SGHNT and YYREEE (reference sequence). DNA for the CDR3: TGTGCCAGCAGCTTAAAGGGAACCGCGCAAGAGACCCAGTACTTC. It specifies CASSLKGTAQETQYF. Complete variable domain (other parts from reference TRBV5-4 and TRBJ2-5): ETGVTQSPTHLIKTRGQQVTLRCSSQSGHNTVSWYQQALGQGPQFIFQYYREEENGRGNFPPRFSGLQFPNYSSELNVNALELDDSALYLCASSLKGTAQETQYFGPGTRLLVL.

The V gene is TRBV2, the J gene TRBJ2-7; 9 bases are shared with TRBD2. With 8 bases clipped from V and 2 bases from J, the junction kept 10 bases outside the gene matches. CDR3 size: 15 residues. The germline V gene has CDR1 SNHLY and CDR2 FYNNEI. The CDR3 DNA follows: TGTGCCAGCTGCCCGGCGGGAGGGCCAACCTACGAGCAGTACTTC. Its translation is CASCPAGGPTYEQYF.

The chain employs TRBV7-9 and TRBJ2-1; weak D call: TRBD2 (5 bases). The germline CDR1 and CDR2 sequences are SEHNR and FQNEAQ (reference sequence). The ends were cut back, 5 bases at V and 8 bases at J, with 19 bases in the middle. CDR3 size: 15 residues. CDR3 DNA sequence: TGTGCCAGCAGCCCGCCTAGGACCGGGAATGATGAGCAGTTCTTC. It specifies CASSPPRTGNDEQFF.

V usage is TRBV11-3 and J usage is TRBJ2-1; perhaps TRBD2 as D (6 bases). V was pared by 1 base and J by 9 bases, with 13 bases between. There are 14 residues in the CDR3. CDR1 is SGHNT and CDR2 is YENEEA in the germline V gene. CDR3 in amino acids: CASSLAGDSSEQFF. CDR3 bases: TGTGCCAGCAGCTTAGCGGGAGATTCGTCTGAGCAGTTCTTC. The full variable domain, completed using reference TRBV11-3 and TRBJ2-1, is EAGVVQSPRYKIIEKKQPVAFWCNPISGHNTLYWYLQNLGQGPELLIRYENEEAVDDSQLPKDRFSAERLKGVDSTLKIQPAELGDSAVYLCASSLAGDSSEQFFGPGTRLTVL.

The CDR3 sequence is CASSYPGTGYTF. The DNA of the CDR3 is TGTGCCAGCAGTTACCCAGGGACCGGCTACACCTTC. The genes are TRBV6-5 and TRBJ1-2; D is possibly TRBD1 (5 bases). The CDR3 consists of 12 residues. Germline assignment: CDR1 MNHEY and CDR2 SVGAGI. The germline V and J ends were trimmed by 2 bases and 8 bases, with 9 bases remaining between them.

The J gene is TRBJ2-7, the V gene TRBV5-1, with D possibly being TRBD1 or TRBD2 (5 bases each). Looked up from germline, CDR1 is SGHRS and CDR2 is YFSETQ. V was shortened by 0 bases and J by 7 bases, with 17 bases between the two germline ends. CDR3 size: 15 residues. The CDR3 loop reads CASSLDPVGTGEQYF. CDR3 in DNA: TGCGCCAGCAGCTTGGACCCCGTCGGGACGGGGGAGCAGTACTTC.

The rearrangement links TRBV30 to TRBJ2-5, with D hard to call. The end of the DNA is better explained by TRBJ2-7, so the J call may be wrong. Germline-derived CDR1 and CDR2 are GTSNPN and SVGIG (reference sequence). This CDR3 is built from 14 residues. CDR3 bases: TGTGCCTGGGGGCGCGCCTCTCTGAGTTACGAGCAGTACTTC. This sequence encodes CAWGRASLSYEQYF.

This clone was seen a single time. The chain carries TRBV5-1 and TRBJ2-1, with 12 bases lining up with TRBD1. Germline CDR1 SGHRS, CDR2 YFSETQ. J lost 1 base, V lost 5 bases, and 7 bases had no gene match. CDR3 length: 17 residues. CDR3 sequence reads: CASRGTGGAGSYNEQFF. The CDR3 bases are TGCGCCAGCAGGGGGACAGGGGGCGCGGGTTCCTACAATGAGCAGTTCTTC.

The V gene is TRBV10-3, the J gene TRBJ2-1; 12 positions match TRBD2. The length of the CDR3 is 14 residues. The V segment lost 9 bases and the J segment 9 bases; nucleotides outside the gene matches: 9. Germline V gene sequence: CDR1 ENHRY, CDR2 SYGVKD. The CDR3 coding sequence is TGTGCCATGACTGAACTAGCGGGAGGAGGTGAGCAGTTCTTC. Translation gives CAMTELAGGGEQFF.

This clone showed up just a few times. The V and J genes are TRBV28 and TRBJ2-1; no clear D. Trimming pared 6 bases from V and 2 bases from J, leaving 8 bases between. Per germline, CDR1 MDHEN and CDR2 SYDVKM. CDR3 size: 13 residues. CDR3 nucleotides: TGTGCCAGCAGCACCGGACCCTACAATGAGCAGTTCTTC. Its protein product is CASSTGPYNEQFF.

CDR3 sequence: CASSSGTGETDTQYF. The CDR3 DNA sequence: TGCGCCAGCAGCTCAGGGACAGGGGAAACAGATACGCAGTATTTT. V gene TRBV5-1 combines with J gene TRBJ2-3; 10 bases are a match to TRBD1. The trim removed 3 bases at V and 3 bases at J, leaving 4 bases unmatched. Germline values: CDR1 SGHRS, CDR2 YFSETQ. The CDR3 is 15 amino acids.

The genes are TRBV5-4 and TRBJ1-2; D gene unclear. The CDR3 is made up of 13 amino acids. V was cut by 2 bases and J by 1 base, with 6 bases left in between. Germline lookup yields CDR1 SGHNT and CDR2 YYREEE (reference sequence). The CDR3 loop is CASSFRDNYGYTF. CDR3 coding DNA: TGTGCCAGCAGCTTTCGAGATAACTATGGCTACACCTTC.

The chain has TRBV19 and TRBJ2-2; D is unresolved. This CDR3 spans 15 amino acids. Trimming removed 7 bases from V and 2 bases from J, with 14 bases in between. Germline V CDR1 and CDR2: LNHDA, SQIVND (reference sequence). CDR3 amino acids: CASTKREGNTGELFF. The DNA for the CDR3 is TGTGCCAGTACCAAACGTGAAGGTAACACCGGGGAGCTGTTTTTT.

The rearrangement joins TRBV28 to TRBJ1-4; D might be TRBD1 (5 bases). The CDR3 is 15 amino acids. V was cut by 3 bases and J by 7 bases, with 15 bases left in between. Germline assignment: CDR1 MDHEN and CDR2 SYDVKM. The CDR3 sequence: CASSFVTGLAEKLFF. CDR3 coding DNA: TGTGCCAGCAGTTTCGTAACGGGGCTGGCTGAAAAACTGTTTTTT.

The chain carries TRBV6-1 and TRBJ2-3; no firm D call. Trimming removed 1 base from V and 4 bases from J, with 6 bases in between. The CDR3 has 13 residues. CDR1 is MNHNS and CDR2 is SASEGT in the germline V gene. Here the CDR3 DNA reads TGTGCCAGCAGTGAAGTTGGCTCAGATACGCAGTATTTT. This sequence encodes CASSEVGSDTQYF.

The CDR3 here is CASSLVGTAANYGYTF. CDR3 sequence (DNA): TGTGCCAGCAGCTTAGTGGGTACGGCGGCGAACTATGGCTACACCTTC. The chain couples TRBV11-2 to TRBJ1-2; unclear D gene. Looked up from germline, CDR1 is SGHAT and CDR2 is FQNNGV. The CDR3 is made up of 16 amino acids. The V end was cut by 1 base, the J end by 2 bases, with 14 bases between.

The gene calls are TRBV10-1 and TRBJ2-7; TRBD2 matches 7 bases. The CDR3 is made up of 14 amino acids. The V segment lost 0 bases and the J segment 4 bases; nucleotides outside the gene matches: 3. From germline, CDR1 is WNHNN and CDR2 SYGVQD (reference sequence). The CDR3 reads CASSESGGEYEQYF. The DNA for the CDR3 is TGCGCCAGCAGTGAGTCGGGGGGGGAGTACGAGCAGTACTTC.

This clone was detected only once. The J gene is TRBJ2-3, the V gene TRBV5-4; TRBD2 might be the D (6 bases). The germline V gene has CDR1 SGHNT and CDR2 YYREEE (reference sequence). V was cut by 4 bases and J by 0 bases, with 15 bases left in between. There are 16 residues in the CDR3. In nucleotides, the CDR3 is TGTGCCAGCAGCACCTTAGCGGAACCTAGCACAGATACGCAGTATTTT. This encodes CASSTLAEPSTDTQYF.

The genes are TRBV19 and TRBJ2-3; a weak D match, TRBD2 (7 bases). V was pared by 7 bases and J by 8 bases, with 25 bases between. The CDR3 consists of 16 residues. The V gene's germline CDR1 is LNHDA and CDR2 SQIVND (reference sequence). CDR3 sequence reads: CASKQLGGGGRGTQYF. The CDR3 coding sequence is TGTGCCAGTAAACAGCTAGGCGGGGGCGGTCGTGGTACGCAGTATTTT.